This TCR beta chain was observed in a study of T cell responses to AZD1222 COVID-19 vaccine. Assay used: immunoSEQ multiplex PCR; TCRdb lists only in-frame clones, some missing. The sample contains over 110,000 clones, about 87% of which appear only once. The CDR3 loop spans 15 amino acids. In germline, CDR1 is SGHDN, CDR2 FVKESK. V lost 4 bases, J lost 10 bases, and 13 bases stayed unmatched. The study, taken as a whole, reports: At baseline, just 5 or 6 AZD1222 recipients tested seropositive.

Notes on this clone: Its antigen is currently unknown.

The chain is built from TRBV14 and TRBJ2-1, with TRBD2 matching 7 bases. The sequenced sample was peripheral blood, obtained on day 0 of AZD1222 vaccination. The receptor was isolated from an adult in good health. The CDR3 reads CASSPELGRAGEQFF. The CDR3 nucleotides read TGTGCCAGCAGCCCCGAACTGGGGAGGGCCGGGGAGCAGTTCTTC.